This TCR beta chain was sequenced during a study of OX40 agonist ivuxolimab in advanced cancers. CDR1 SNHLY and CDR2 FYNNEI come from the germline V gene. This CDR3 comprises 14 residues. J was trimmed by 7 bases and V by 7 bases; bases with no gene match: 9. This clone was picked up one time. Libraries were prepared by immunoSEQ multiplex PCR; TCRdb keeps only in-frame clonotypes and omits some of them. This table has 65,000 to 95,000 clones, around nine tenths appearing once. This chain joins TRBV2 and TRBJ2-7, with 11 bases lining up with TRBD2. The sample consisted of CD4+ or CD8+ T cells sorted from blood, taken in a trial of the OX40 agonist ivuxolimab. This sequence was found in an adult with an advanced solid tumor such as melanoma, head and neck, liver or kidney cancer. In DNA, the CDR3 is TGTGCCAGCATCTTTCTAGCGGGGGGCGGGGAGCAGTACTTC. Amino acid sequence: CASIFLAGGGEQYF.